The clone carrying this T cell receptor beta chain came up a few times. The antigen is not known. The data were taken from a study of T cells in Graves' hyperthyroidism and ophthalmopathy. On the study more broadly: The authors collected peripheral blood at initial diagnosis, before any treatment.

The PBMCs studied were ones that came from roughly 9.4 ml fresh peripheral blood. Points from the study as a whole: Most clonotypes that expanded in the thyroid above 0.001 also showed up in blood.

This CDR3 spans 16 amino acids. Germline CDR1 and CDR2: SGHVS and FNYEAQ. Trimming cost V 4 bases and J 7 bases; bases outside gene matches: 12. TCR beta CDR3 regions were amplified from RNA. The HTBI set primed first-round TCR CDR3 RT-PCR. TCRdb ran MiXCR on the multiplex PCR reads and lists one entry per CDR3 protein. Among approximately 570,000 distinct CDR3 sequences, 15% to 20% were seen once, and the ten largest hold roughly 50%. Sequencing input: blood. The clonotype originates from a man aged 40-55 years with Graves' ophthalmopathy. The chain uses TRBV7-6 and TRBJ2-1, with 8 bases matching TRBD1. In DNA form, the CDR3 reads TGTGCCAGCAGCTCCCGGACAGGGACGGGTACAAATGAGCAGTTCTTC. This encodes CASSSRTGTGTNEQFF.